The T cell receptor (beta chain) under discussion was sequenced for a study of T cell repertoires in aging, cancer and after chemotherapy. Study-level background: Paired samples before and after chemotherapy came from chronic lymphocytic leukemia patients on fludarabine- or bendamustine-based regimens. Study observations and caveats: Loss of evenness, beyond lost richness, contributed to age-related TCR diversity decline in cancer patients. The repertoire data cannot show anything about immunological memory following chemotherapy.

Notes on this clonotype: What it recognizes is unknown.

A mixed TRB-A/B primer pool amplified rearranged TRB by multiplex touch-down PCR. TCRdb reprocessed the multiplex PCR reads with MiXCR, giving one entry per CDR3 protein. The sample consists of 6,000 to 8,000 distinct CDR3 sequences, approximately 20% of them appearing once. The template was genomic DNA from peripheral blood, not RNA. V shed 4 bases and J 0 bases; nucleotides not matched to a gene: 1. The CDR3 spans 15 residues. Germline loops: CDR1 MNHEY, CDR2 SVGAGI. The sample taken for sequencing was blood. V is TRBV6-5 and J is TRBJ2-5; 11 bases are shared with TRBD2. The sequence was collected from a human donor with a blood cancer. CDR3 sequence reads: CASSLTSGNQETQYF. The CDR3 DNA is TGTGCCAGCAGTTTGACTAGCGGGAACCAAGAGACCCAGTACTTC.